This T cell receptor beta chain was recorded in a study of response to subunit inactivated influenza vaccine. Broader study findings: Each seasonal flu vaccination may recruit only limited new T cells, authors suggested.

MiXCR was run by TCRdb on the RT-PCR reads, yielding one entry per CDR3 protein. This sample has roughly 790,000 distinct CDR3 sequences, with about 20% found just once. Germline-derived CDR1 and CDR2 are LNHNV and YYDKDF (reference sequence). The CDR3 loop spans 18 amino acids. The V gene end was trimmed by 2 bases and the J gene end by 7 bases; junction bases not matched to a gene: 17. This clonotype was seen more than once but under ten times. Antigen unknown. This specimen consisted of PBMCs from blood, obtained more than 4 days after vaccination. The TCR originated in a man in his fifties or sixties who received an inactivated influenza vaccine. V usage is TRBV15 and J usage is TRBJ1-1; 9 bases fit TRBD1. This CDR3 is CATSRHFGFSGTGFEAFF. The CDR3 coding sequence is TGTGCCACCAGCAGACATTTTGGTTTTTCCGGGACAGGGTTTGAAGCTTTCTTT.